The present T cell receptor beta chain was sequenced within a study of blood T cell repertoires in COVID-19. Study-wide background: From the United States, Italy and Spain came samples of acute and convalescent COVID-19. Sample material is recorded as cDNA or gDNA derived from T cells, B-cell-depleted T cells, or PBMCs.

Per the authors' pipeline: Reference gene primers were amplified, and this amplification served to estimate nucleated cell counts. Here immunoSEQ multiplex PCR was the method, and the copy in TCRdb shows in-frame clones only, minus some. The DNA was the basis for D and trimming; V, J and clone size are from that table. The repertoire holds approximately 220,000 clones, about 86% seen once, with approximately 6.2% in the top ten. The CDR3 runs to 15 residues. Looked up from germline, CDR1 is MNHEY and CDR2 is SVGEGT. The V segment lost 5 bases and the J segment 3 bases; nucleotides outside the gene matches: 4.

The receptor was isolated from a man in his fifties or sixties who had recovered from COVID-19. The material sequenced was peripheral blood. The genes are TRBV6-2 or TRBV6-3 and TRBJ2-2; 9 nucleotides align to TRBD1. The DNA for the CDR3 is TGTGCCAGCAGTCACCGACAGGGGGACACCGGGGAGCTGTTTTTT. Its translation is CASSHRQGDTGELFF.